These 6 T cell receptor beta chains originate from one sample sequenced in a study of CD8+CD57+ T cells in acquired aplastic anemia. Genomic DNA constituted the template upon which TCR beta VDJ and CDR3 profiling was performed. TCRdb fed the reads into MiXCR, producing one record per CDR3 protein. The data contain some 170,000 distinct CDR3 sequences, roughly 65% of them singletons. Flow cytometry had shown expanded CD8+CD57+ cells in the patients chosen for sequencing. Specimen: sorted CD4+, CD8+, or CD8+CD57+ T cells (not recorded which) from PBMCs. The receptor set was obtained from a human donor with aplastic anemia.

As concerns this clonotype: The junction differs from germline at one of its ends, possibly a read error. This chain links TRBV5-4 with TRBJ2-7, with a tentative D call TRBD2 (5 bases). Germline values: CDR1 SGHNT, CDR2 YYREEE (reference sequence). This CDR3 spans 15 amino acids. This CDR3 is CASSESAGSSYDQYF. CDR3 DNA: TGTGCCAGCAGCGAGTCCGCTGGGAGCTCCTACGATCAGTACTTC.

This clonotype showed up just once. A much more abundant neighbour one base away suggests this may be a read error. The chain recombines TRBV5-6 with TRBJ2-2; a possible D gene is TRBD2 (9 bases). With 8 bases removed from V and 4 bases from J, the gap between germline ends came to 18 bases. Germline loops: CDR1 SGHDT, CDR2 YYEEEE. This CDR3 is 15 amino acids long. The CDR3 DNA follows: TGTGCCAGAAGCGGGAGGACAGGGAGCACCGGGGAGCTGTTTTTT. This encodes CARSGRTGSTGELFF.

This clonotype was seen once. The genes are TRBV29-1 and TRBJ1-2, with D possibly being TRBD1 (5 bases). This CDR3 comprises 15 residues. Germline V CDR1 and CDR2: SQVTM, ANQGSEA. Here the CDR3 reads CSISKTGGREASYTF. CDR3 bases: TGCAGTATCTCTAAAACAGGAGGGAGGGAGGCTAGCTACACCTTC.

The CDR3 nucleotides are TGTGCCACCAGCAGGCCCCAACTCCATGGATCGCTAGTGGGCACAGATACGCAGTATTTT. Amino acid sequence: CATSRPQLHGSLVGTDTQYF. The chain joins TRBV15 to TRBJ2-3; no firm D call. Germline loops: CDR1 LNHNV, CDR2 YYDKDF (reference sequence). This CDR3 contains 20 residues. The germline V and J ends were trimmed by 3 bases and 1 base, with 26 bases remaining between them.

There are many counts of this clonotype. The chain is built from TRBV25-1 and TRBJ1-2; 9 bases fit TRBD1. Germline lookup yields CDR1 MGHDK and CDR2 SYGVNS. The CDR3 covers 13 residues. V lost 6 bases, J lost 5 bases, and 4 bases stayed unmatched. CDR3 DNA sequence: TGTGCCAGCAGCTCCGACAGGGGGTATGGCTACACCTTC. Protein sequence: CASSSDRGYGYTF.

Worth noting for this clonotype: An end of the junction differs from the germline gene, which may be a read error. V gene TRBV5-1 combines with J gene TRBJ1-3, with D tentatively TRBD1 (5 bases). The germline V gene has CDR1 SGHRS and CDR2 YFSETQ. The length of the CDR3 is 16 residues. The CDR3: CASSSGPQDSGNAICF. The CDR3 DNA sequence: TGCGCCAGCAGCTCGGGACCGCAAGACTCTGGAAACGCCATATGTTTT. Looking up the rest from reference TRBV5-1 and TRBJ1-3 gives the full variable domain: KAGVTQTPRYLIKTRGQQVTLSCSPISGHRSVSWYQQTPGQGLQFLFEYFSETQRNKGNFPGRFSGRQFSNSRSEMNVSTLELGDSALYLCASSSGPQDSGNAICFGEGSWLTVV.